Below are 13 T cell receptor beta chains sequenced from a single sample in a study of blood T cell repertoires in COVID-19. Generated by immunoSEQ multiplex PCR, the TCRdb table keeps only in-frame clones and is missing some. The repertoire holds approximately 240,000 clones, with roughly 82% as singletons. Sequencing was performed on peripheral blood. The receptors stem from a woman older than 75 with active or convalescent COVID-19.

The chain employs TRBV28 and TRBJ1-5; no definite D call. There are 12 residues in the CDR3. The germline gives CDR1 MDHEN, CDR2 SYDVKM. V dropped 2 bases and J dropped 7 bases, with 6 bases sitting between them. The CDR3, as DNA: TGTGCCAGCAGTTTACTATCGCAGCCCCAGCATTTT. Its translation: CASSLLSQPQHF.

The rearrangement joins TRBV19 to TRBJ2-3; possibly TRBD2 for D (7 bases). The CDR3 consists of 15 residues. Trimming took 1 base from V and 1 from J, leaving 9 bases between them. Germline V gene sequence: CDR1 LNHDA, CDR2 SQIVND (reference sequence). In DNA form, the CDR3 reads TGTGCCAGTAGTATAGGGGGGGGGCGCACAGATACGCAGTATTTT. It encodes CASSIGGGRTDTQYF. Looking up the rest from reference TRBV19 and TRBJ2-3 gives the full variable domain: DGGITQSPKYLFRKEGQNVTLSCEQNLNHDAMYWYRQDPGQGLRLIYYSQIVNDFQKGDIAEGYSVSREKKESFPLTVTSAQKNPTAFYLCASSIGGGRTDTQYFGPGTRLTVL.

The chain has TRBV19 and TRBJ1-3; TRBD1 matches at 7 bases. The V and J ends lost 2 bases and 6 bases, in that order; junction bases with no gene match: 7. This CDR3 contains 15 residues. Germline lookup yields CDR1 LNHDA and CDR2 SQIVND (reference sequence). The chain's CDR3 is CASSIPTGQKNTIYF. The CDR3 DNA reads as TGTGCCAGTAGTATACCAACGGGACAGAAAAACACCATATATTTT.

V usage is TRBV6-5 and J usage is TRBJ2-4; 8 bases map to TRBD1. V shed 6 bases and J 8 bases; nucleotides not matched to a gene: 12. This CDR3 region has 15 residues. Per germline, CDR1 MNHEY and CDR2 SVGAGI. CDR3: CASSPGQVVWDIQYF. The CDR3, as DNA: TGTGCCAGCAGCCCGGGACAGGTCGTATGGGACATTCAGTACTTC.

The CDR3: CASSRDTLNTEAFF. The DNA for the CDR3 is TGTGCCAGCAGCCGGGACACCCTGAACACTGAAGCTTTCTTT. The V gene is TRBV6-5, the J gene TRBJ1-1; a possible D gene is TRBD1 (6 bases). CDR1 is MNHEY, CDR2 SVGAGI, per germline. The V gene lost 6 bases and the J gene lost 0 bases, with 11 bases spanning the gap. The CDR3 has 14 residues.

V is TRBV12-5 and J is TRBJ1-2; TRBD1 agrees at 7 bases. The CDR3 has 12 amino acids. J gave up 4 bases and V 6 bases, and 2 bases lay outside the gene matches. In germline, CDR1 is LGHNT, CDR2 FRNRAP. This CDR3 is CASGDRAYGYTF. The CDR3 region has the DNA TGTGCTAGTGGCGACAGGGCCTATGGCTACACCTTC.

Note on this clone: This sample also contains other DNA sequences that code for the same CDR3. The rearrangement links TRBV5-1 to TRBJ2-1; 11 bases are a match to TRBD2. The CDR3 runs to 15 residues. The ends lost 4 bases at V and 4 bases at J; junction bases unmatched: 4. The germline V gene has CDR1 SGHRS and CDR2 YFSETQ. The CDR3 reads CASSPGTSGYNEQFF. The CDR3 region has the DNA TGCGCCAGCAGCCCCGGGACTAGCGGATACAATGAGCAGTTCTTC.

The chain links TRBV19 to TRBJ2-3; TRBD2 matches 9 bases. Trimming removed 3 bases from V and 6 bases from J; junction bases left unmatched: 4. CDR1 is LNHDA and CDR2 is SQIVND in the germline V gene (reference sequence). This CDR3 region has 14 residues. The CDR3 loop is CASSIRTSADTQYF. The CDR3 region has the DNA TGTGCCAGTAGTATTAGGACTAGCGCCGATACGCAGTATTTT.

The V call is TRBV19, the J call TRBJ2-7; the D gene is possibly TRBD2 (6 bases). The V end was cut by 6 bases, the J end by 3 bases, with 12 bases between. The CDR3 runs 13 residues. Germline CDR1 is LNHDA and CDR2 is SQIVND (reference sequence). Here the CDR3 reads CASSYLGGYEQYF. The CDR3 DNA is TGTGCCAGTAGCTATCTGGGGGGCTACGAGCAGTACTTC.

Here the CDR3 DNA reads TGTGCCAGCAGCCCCTCACTAGCGGGGGCAGATACGCAGTATTTT. Its translation: CASSPSLAGADTQYF. This chain links TRBV27 with TRBJ2-3; 11 bases line up with TRBD2. The CDR3 is 15 amino acids. The germline CDR1 and CDR2 sequences are MNHEY and SMNVEV (reference sequence). V shed 6 bases and J 4 bases; nucleotides not matched to a gene: 6.

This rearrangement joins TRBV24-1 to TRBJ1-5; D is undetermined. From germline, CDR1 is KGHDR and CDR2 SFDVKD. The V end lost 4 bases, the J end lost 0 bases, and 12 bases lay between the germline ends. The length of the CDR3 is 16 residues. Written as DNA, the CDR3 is TGTGCCACCAGTGAAGGTGGGCAGCATAGCAATCAGCCCCAGCATTTT. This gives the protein CATSEGGQHSNQPQHF.

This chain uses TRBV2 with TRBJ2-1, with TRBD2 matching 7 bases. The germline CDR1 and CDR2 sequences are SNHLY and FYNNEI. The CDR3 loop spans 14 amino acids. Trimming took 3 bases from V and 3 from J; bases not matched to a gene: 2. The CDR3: CASSDWDYYNEQFF. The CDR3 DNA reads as TGTGCCAGCAGTGACTGGGACTACTACAATGAGCAGTTCTTC.

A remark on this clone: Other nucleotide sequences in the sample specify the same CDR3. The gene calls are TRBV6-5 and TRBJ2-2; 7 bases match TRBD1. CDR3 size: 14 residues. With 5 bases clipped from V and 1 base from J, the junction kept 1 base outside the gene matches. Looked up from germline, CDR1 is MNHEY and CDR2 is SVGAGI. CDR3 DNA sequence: TGTGCCAGCAGTAGGACAGGGAACACCGGGGAGCTGTTTTTT. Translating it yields CASSRTGNTGELFF.